These T cell receptor beta chains were read from a single sample in a study of tumour-infiltrating T cells in Burkitt lymphoma. This table comes from immunoSEQ multiplex PCR, and its TCRdb copy is limited to in-frame clones, with some not included. The sample records 45,000 to 60,000 clones, 30% to 40% being singletons. The specimen sequenced was tumor tissue. The receptors stem from a human donor with Burkitt lymphoma. Each CDR3 is given with its conserved first and last residue. The order of the fields is J gene, D gene, clone size, V gene, CDR3 length, CDR3 protein, CDR3 DNA. A D gene is named only where the DNA matches it firmly. Some rows mark clone size as missing; the rest say once, few, many or name a class of expanded clone.

TRBJ1-4 NA NA TRBV4-2 16 CASSQGGGGRAEKLFF TGTGCCAGCAGCCAAGGTGGAGGGGGGAGAGCGGAAAAACTGTTTTTT
TRBJ1-1 TRBD1 NA TRBV2 14 CASNRQGGGTEAFF TGTGCCAGCAACCGACAGGGAGGAGGGACTGAAGCTTTCTTT
TRBJ1-6 NA few TRBV2 13 CASRGGINSPLHF TGTGCCAGCAGGGGGGGGATTAATTCACCCCTCCACTTT
TRBJ2-3 TRBD1 NA TRBV7-2 14 CASSQTGGEYTQYF TGTGCCAGCAGTCAGACAGGGGGCGAGTATACGCAGTATTTT
TRBJ2-3 NA NA TRBV20-1 11 CSARPLDTQYF TGCAGTGCAAGGCCGTTGGATACGCAGTATTTT
TRBJ2-3 NA NA TRBV7-9 15 CASSLLTSSTDTQYF TGTGCCAGCAGCTTGCTTACTAGCTCGACAGATACGCAGTATTTT
TRBJ2-1 TRBD2 NA TRBV5-1 15 CASSPTLGEGSEQFF TGCGCCAGCAGCCCGACGTTGGGGGAGGGCAGTGAGCAGTTCTTC
TRBJ2-5 TRBD2 NA TRBV4-2 16 CASSQDEGGGAETQYF TGTGCCAGCAGCCAAGATGAAGGCGGGGGGGCCGAGACCCAGTACTTC
TRBJ2-2 TRBD2 few TRBV4-2 14 CASSQERTSGELFF TGTGCCAGCAGCCAAGAAAGGACTAGCGGGGAGCTGTTTTTT
TRBJ2-1 TRBD2 NA TRBV13 15 CASSLLAGGYNEQFF TGTGCCAGCAGCTTACTAGCGGGGGGGTACAATGAGCAGTTCTTC
TRBJ1-2 NA NA TRBV7-8 15 CASSLASGVGYGYTF TGTGCCAGCAGCTTAGCTTCGGGGGTCGGCTATGGCTACACCTTC
TRBJ1-1 NA NA TRBV7-2 12 CASSWMGTEAFF TGTGCCAGCAGCTGGATGGGCACTGAAGCTTTCTTT
TRBJ2-3 TRBD2 few TRBV14 15 CARRPSGPSTDTQYF TGTGCCAGACGACCTAGCGGCCCTAGCACAGATACGCAGTATTTT
TRBJ2-2 NA NA TRBV27 12 CASSQMTGELFF TGTGCCAGCAGTCAAATGACCGGGGAGCTGTTTTTT
TRBJ2-5 TRBD2 few TRBV12-5 16 CASGRGLAEAQETQYF TGTGCTAGTGGCCGGGGACTAGCGGAGGCCCAAGAGACCCAGTACTTC
TRBJ2-2 TRBD1 few TRBV5-1 15 CASSLGGGRAGELFF TGCGCCAGCAGCTTGGGAGGGGGCCGGGCCGGGGAGCTGTTTTTT
TRBJ2-7 TRBD1 NA TRBV5-6 16 CASSLAPGQGGYEQYF TGTGCCAGCAGCTTGGCACCTGGACAGGGTGGATACGAGCAGTACTTC
TRBJ1-3 NA NA TRBV10-3 12 CAIGITGNTIYF TGTGCCATAGGGATTACTGGAAACACCATATATTTT
TRBJ1-2 NA many TRBV5-1 14 CASSLSGVRVGYTF TGCGCCAGCAGCTTGTCGGGAGTACGTGTAGGCTACACCTTC
TRBJ2-4 NA NA TRBV10-3 18 CAISDWGGDPGGKNIQYF TGTGCCATCAGTGATTGGGGGGGCGATCCCGGAGGCAAAAACATTCAGTACTTC
TRBJ2-3 TRBD1 NA TRBV5-1 14 CASSLGQGDDTQYF TGCGCCAGCAGCTTGGGACAGGGGGACGATACGCAGTATTTT
TRBJ1-5 TRBD1 once TRBV5-5 14 CASSDAGGGQPQHF TGTGCCAGCAGCGACGCAGGGGGAGGTCAGCCCCAGCATTTT
TRBJ1-5 NA few TRBV10-3 15 CAISDTDSPNQPQHF TGTGCCATCAGTGATACCGACAGCCCAAATCAGCCCCAGCATTTT
TRBJ2-1 NA NA TRBV7-2 14 CASSAAGRSGARFF TGTGCCAGCAGCGCTGCCGGTAGGTCGGGGGCAAGGTTCTTC
TRBJ1-2 NA NA TRBV5-1 13 CASSLAGRDGYTF TGCGCCAGCAGCTTGGCAGGAAGGGATGGCTACACCTTC
TRBJ1-5 TRBD1 NA TRBV5-1 16 CASSLGAGGSNQPQHF TGCGCCAGCAGCTTGGGAGCAGGGGGGAGCAATCAGCCCCAGCATTTT
TRBJ2-7 NA NA TRBV5-4 14 CASSLRGATYEQYF TGTGCCAGCAGCTTGCGGGGGGCCACTTACGAGCAGTACTTC
TRBJ1-4 NA NA TRBV7-9 16 CASSSLQHRTNEKLFF TGTGCCAGCAGCTCACTCCAACACCGGACTAATGAAAAACTGTTTTTT
TRBJ1-2 NA NA TRBV7-8 14 CASSLAAGSYGYTF TGTGCCAGCAGCTTAGCGGCAGGGTCCTATGGCTACACCTTC